This T cell receptor beta chain derives from a study of blood T cell repertoires in COVID-19. The wider study: Italy, Spain and the United States were the sources of the convalescent and acute COVID-19 samples. PBMCs, B-cell-depleted T cells, or T cells provided the cDNA or gDNA that made up the material.

V lost 2 bases to trimming and J lost 3 bases, with 14 bases between them. Per germline, CDR1 MNHEY and CDR2 SVGEGT. CDR3 size: 15 residues. This clone was seen a handful of times. Original analysis: Amplifying reference gene primers gave estimates of nucleated cell counts. Libraries were prepared by immunoSEQ multiplex PCR; TCRdb keeps only in-frame clonotypes and omits some of them. V and J calls and clone size are as listed in that table; D and trimming were resolved from the DNA. The profile shows roughly 100,000 clones, 91% of them singletons. The TCR was taken from a man between 50 and 59 years old with acute or convalescent COVID-19. Sequenced input: peripheral blood. This chain connects TRBV6-2 or TRBV6-3 to TRBJ2-7; a possible D gene is TRBD2 (5 bases). This chain's CDR3 is CASSYRASQDYEQYF. Here the CDR3 DNA reads TGTGCCAGCAGTTACCGGGCTAGCCAGGACTACGAGCAGTACTTC.